This T cell receptor (beta chain) derives from a study of blood T cell repertoires in COVID-19. Sequenced by immunoSEQ multiplex PCR; TCRdb stores in-frame clones only, minus some. Here the sample spans some 80,000 clones, 65% to 90% being singletons. The V gene's germline CDR1 is SGHVS and CDR2 FQNEAQ. With 2 bases clipped from V and 1 base from J, the junction kept 4 bases outside the gene matches. This CDR3 has 16 amino acids. The chain is built from TRBV7-8 and TRBJ2-2; 7 bases map to TRBD1. The sequence came from a man over 45 with COVID-19, enrolled during active disease. Sequencing was done on a sample of peripheral blood. The CDR3 is CASSLSDRENTGELFF. For the CDR3, the DNA is TGTGCCAGCAGCTTATCCGACAGGGAGAACACCGGGGAGCTGTTTTTT.